These T cell receptor beta chains were read from a single sample in a study of metastatic and nonmetastatic thyroid tumors. Using MiXCR, TCRdb re-called clones from the PCR reads. The profile covers tens of thousands of clones, with roughly a quarter appearing a single time and about 2.4% taken by the ten largest. The sequencing sample was made of blood. These receptors all come from a female donor with papillary thyroid cancer or a benign thyroid nodule (not recorded which). Some clones in this sample may be carry-over from other donors' samples. The CDR3 runs from the conserved cysteine through the conserved F or W. Fields, in order: V gene, clone size, J gene, D gene, CDR3 DNA, CDR3 protein. D genes are given only for firm matches. Where a row states a size, it is once, few, many or the class of an expanded clone; other rows omit it.

>TRBV7-2|many|TRBJ1-3|.
TGTGCCAGCAGCTCCGCAGGCTCTGGAAACACCATATATTTT
CASSSAGSGNTIYF
>TRBV5-5|.|TRBJ2-1|.
TGTGCCAGCAGCTTGCTGGCGGACTACAATGAGCAGTTCTTC
CASSLLADYNEQFF
>TRBV6-2/TRBV6-3|.|TRBJ2-7|.
TGTGCCAGCAGAGCCGGAAACCGGGGCGAGCAGTACTTC
CASRAGNRGEQYF
>TRBV7-9|many|TRBJ2-7|.
TGTGCCAGCAGCTCCTCAGGGGTGCCCTACGAGCAGTACTTC
CASSSSGVPYEQYF
>TRBV28|few|TRBJ2-7|TRBD2
TGTGCCAGCAGTCCCGGGACTAGCGGGAGCTCTGATGAGCAGTACTTC
CASSPGTSGSSDEQYF
>TRBV5-1|many|TRBJ2-4|TRBD2
TGCGCCAGCAGACATCCAGCGGGAGATAACATTCAGTACTTC
CASRHPAGDNIQYF
>TRBV3-1|many|TRBJ2-3|.
TGTGCCAGCAGCCAAGGCACAGATACGCAGTATTTT
CASSQGTDTQYF
>TRBV19|few|TRBJ2-3|.
TGTGCCAGTAGTATTTTCTTGGGCAGTGCGTATACGCAGTATTTT
CASSIFLGSAYTQYF
>TRBV12-3/TRBV12-4|.|TRBJ2-5|.
TGTGCCAGCAGTTTATCCCCCAGGGAGACCCAGTACTTC
CASSLSPRETQYF
>TRBV10-1|medium-sized|TRBJ2-7|.
TGCGCCAGCAGTCCCGAGGCAGGTTTCTCCTACGAGCAGTACTTC
CASSPEAGFSYEQYF